This entry lists 30 T cell receptor beta chains sequenced from one sample in a study of blood T cell repertoires in COVID-19. The protocol was immunoSEQ multiplex PCR, while the TCRdb copy is restricted to in-frame clones and leaves out a portion. The sample contains about 28,000 clones, approximately 93% of which appear only once. The sequenced sample was peripheral blood. The origin of the receptors is a woman between 65 and 79 years old with COVID-19, enrolled during active disease.

V and J are TRBV7-2 and TRBJ1-2; D possibly corresponds to TRBD1 (5 bases). The CDR3 is 13 residues long. Germline CDR1 SGHTA, CDR2 FQGNSA. The V end was cut by 1 base, the J end by 6 bases, with 9 bases between. This chain's CDR3 is CASSLGRVDGYTF. CDR3 bases: TGTGCCAGCAGCTTAGGCAGGGTTGATGGCTACACCTTC.

This clone has only a few counts. This chain links TRBV6-1 with TRBJ2-3, with TRBD2 as a possible D gene (5 bases). CDR3 length: 15 amino acids. Germline-derived CDR1 and CDR2 are MNHNS and SASEGT. Trimming took 3 bases from V and 4 from J, leaving 14 bases between them. CDR3 sequence (DNA): TGTGCCAGCAGTGAGGGGATTTTGGGAGCAGATACGCAGTATTTT. Translating it yields CASSEGILGADTQYF.

The chain combines TRBV20-1 with TRBJ1-4, with D unclear. CDR1 is DFQATT, CDR2 SNEGSKA, per germline (reference sequence). With 2 bases removed from V and 8 bases from J, the gap between germline ends came to 6 bases. This CDR3 is built from 11 residues. The CDR3 DNA is TGCAGTGCTAGAATCCGGGAAAAACTGTTTTTT. This sequence encodes CSARIREKLFF.

The V gene is TRBV19, the J gene TRBJ2-7, with 8 bases that match TRBD1. CDR1 and CDR2 from the germline V gene are LNHDA and SQIVND (reference sequence). The CDR3 runs 16 residues. With 5 bases clipped from V and 3 bases from J, the junction kept 12 bases outside the gene matches. The CDR3 region is CASSLRLSGTGYEQYF. Written as DNA, the CDR3 is TGTGCCAGTAGTCTCCGCCTTTCCGGGACAGGCTACGAGCAGTACTTC. The variable domain in full, completed from reference TRBV19 and TRBJ2-7, reads DGGITQSPKYLFRKEGQNVTLSCEQNLNHDAMYWYRQDPGQGLRLIYYSQIVNDFQKGDIAEGYSVSREKKESFPLTVTSAQKNPTAFYLCASSLRLSGTGYEQYFGPGTRLTVT.

The chain couples TRBV15 to TRBJ2-5, with a weak D call TRBD1 (6 bases). Between the trimmed V and J ends, which lost 4 bases and 2 bases, there was a span of 11 bases. Germline lookup yields CDR1 LNHNV and CDR2 YYDKDF (reference sequence). The CDR3 runs 14 residues. CDR3 sequence reads: CATSKQGQQETQYF. The CDR3 region has the DNA TGTGCCACCAGCAAACAGGGTCAGCAAGAGACCCAGTACTTC. Looking up the rest from reference TRBV15 and TRBJ2-5 gives the full variable domain: DAMVIQNPRYQVTQFGKPVTLSCSQTLNHNVMYWYQQKSSQAPKLLFHYYDKDFNNEADTPDNFQSRRPNTSFCFLDIRSPGLGDTAMYLCATSKQGQQETQYFGPGTRLLVL.

The V call is TRBV6-4, the J call TRBJ1-2; 7 nucleotides agree with TRBD1. V dropped 6 bases and J dropped 3; count of bases not matched to a gene: 10. CDR1 and CDR2 from the germline V gene are MRHNA and SNTAGT. The CDR3 length is 15 residues. CDR3 nucleotide sequence: TGTGCCAGCAGACTCACCACAACAGGGGACTATGGCTACACCTTC. It codes for CASRLTTTGDYGYTF.

This chain uses TRBV25-1 with TRBJ1-3; 7 positions agree with TRBD1. J was trimmed by 4 bases and V by 3 bases; bases with no gene match: 3. Germline CDR1 MGHDK, CDR2 SYGVNS. The CDR3 length is 14 residues. CDR3 loop: CASSDVGQGNTIYF. CDR3 DNA: TGTGCCAGCAGTGATGTGGGACAGGGAAACACCATATATTTT. The variable domain in full, completed from reference TRBV25-1 and TRBJ1-3, reads EADIYQTPRYLVIGTGKKITLECSQTMGHDKMYWYQQDPGMELHLIHYSYGVNSTEKGDLSSESTVSRIRTEHFPLTLESARPSHTSQYLCASSDVGQGNTIYFGEGSWLTVV.

The V and J genes are TRBV29-1 and TRBJ2-2; D gene unclear. The CDR3 is made up of 12 amino acids. With 5 bases removed from V and 1 base from J, the gap between germline ends came to 5 bases. Germline V gives CDR1 SQVTM, CDR2 ANQGSEA. In nucleotides, the CDR3 is TGCAGCGTTTCCCAGAACACCGGGGAGCTGTTTTTT. Its protein is CSVSQNTGELFF.

The genes are TRBV5-1 and TRBJ1-4; 8 nucleotides align to TRBD1. Looked up from germline, CDR1 is SGHRS and CDR2 is YFSETQ. Unmatched junction bases numbered 4, after V lost 4 bases and J lost 5 bases. This CDR3 region has 14 residues. Written as DNA, the CDR3 is TGCGCCAGCAGCGTCGGGACAGGAAATGAAAAACTGTTTTTT. Residues: CASSVGTGNEKLFF.

A single count supports this clone. The chain combines TRBV21-1 with TRBJ1-5; the DNA was not used to check the table's D call, TRBD1. TRBV21-1 is given as a pseudogene. The CDR3 is 19 amino acids. The chain's CDR3 is CASSKKVSGTGVGNQPQHF. DNA for the CDR3: TGTGCCAGCAGCAAAAAGGTCTCCGGGACAGGGGTAGGCAATCAGCCCCAGCATTTT.

The rearrangement uses TRBV7-9 and TRBJ1-1; TRBD1 agrees at 7 bases. Germline values: CDR1 SEHNR, CDR2 FQNEAQ (reference sequence). With V trimmed by 1 base and J by 4 bases, 6 bases remained unmatched. CDR3 size: 15 residues. Here the CDR3 DNA reads TGTGCCAGCAGCTTAGGGCCGGCAGGGGGCACTGAAGCTTTCTTT. Its translation: CASSLGPAGGTEAFF.

V and J are TRBV10-3 and TRBJ1-5; 7 bases agree with TRBD1. V was clipped by 3 bases and J by 2 bases; unmatched bases: 10. CDR1 ENHRY and CDR2 SYGVKD come from the germline V gene. The CDR3 length is 17 residues. The CDR3 protein is CAISELHAGGGNQPQHF. Here the CDR3 DNA reads TGTGCCATCAGTGAACTCCACGCAGGGGGTGGCAATCAGCCCCAGCATTTT.

This chain joins TRBV3-1 (or the pseudogene TRBV3-2) and TRBJ2-1; possible D gene TRBD1, 6 bases. Germline V lookup: CDR1 LGHDT, CDR2 YNNKEL (reference sequence). The CDR3 length is 16 residues. Trimming took 1 base from V and 2 from J, leaving 12 bases between them. The CDR3 DNA follows: TGTGCCAGCAGCCAAGGGTACAGGGAGACCTACAATGAGCAGTTCTTC. It encodes CASSQGYRETYNEQFF.

V and J are TRBV27 and TRBJ1-1; maybe TRBD1 (5 bases). Trimming removed 4 bases from V and 1 base from J, with 7 bases in between. CDR1 is MNHEY, CDR2 SMNVEV, per germline (reference sequence). The length of the CDR3 is 13 residues. DNA of the CDR3: TGTGCCAGCAGTTCGGACACGAACACTGAAGCTTTCTTT. Amino acid sequence: CASSSDTNTEAFF.

The rearrangement uses TRBV5-4 and TRBJ2-3; D ambiguous. This CDR3 comprises 15 residues. Trimming cost V 0 bases and J 1 base, with 9 bases left between them. Germline V gene sequence: CDR1 SGHNT, CDR2 YYREEE (reference sequence). CDR3 residues: CASSLGPAGTDTQYF. DNA for the CDR3: TGTGCCAGCAGCTTGGGCCCGGCGGGCACAGATACGCAGTATTTT.

This clone occurred once. The V gene is TRBV19, the J gene TRBJ1-1, with 7 bases fitting TRBD1. The CDR3 has 15 amino acids. V lost 5 bases to trimming and J lost 1 base; unmatched junction nucleotides: 7. Germline-derived CDR1 and CDR2 are LNHDA and SQIVND (reference sequence). CDR3 region: CASSLPGTANTEAFF. The CDR3 nucleotides read TGTGCCAGTAGTTTACCCGGGACAGCGAACACTGAAGCTTTCTTT.

The DNA of the CDR3 is TGTGCCTGGAGCTCCGGGACAGCTTCCTATAGCAATCAGCCCCAGCATTTT. It translates to CAWSSGTASYSNQPQHF. The chain has TRBV30 and TRBJ1-5; 7 bases match TRBD1. This CDR3 is 17 amino acids long. Germline CDR1 reads GTSNPN; CDR2 reads SVGIG (reference sequence). V lost 3 bases to trimming and J lost 0 bases; unmatched junction nucleotides: 11.

This chain links TRBV14 with TRBJ1-2; D remains unclear. CDR3 length equals 13 residues. The V end lost 0 bases, the J end lost 5 bases, and 7 bases lay between the germline ends. The V gene's germline CDR1 is SGHDN and CDR2 FVKESK. As DNA, the CDR3 is TGTGCCAGCAGCCAAGATCTATCTTATGGCTACACCTTC. Residues: CASSQDLSYGYTF.

The V call is TRBV7-2, the J call TRBJ2-7; 9 positions agree with TRBD2. The ends lost 4 bases at V and 2 bases at J; junction bases unmatched: 6. The CDR3 contains 15 residues. Germline loops: CDR1 SGHTA, CDR2 FQGNSA. The CDR3 region is CASSSTSGSPYEQYF. In nucleotides, the CDR3 is TGTGCCAGCAGCTCAACTAGCGGGTCTCCCTACGAGCAGTACTTC.

This rearrangement joins TRBV28 to TRBJ2-7, with 7 bases aligning to TRBD2. The CDR3 consists of 14 residues. Per germline, CDR1 MDHEN and CDR2 SYDVKM. The V segment lost 3 bases and the J segment 5 bases; nucleotides outside the gene matches: 7. The CDR3 DNA reads as TGTGCCAGCAGTTTCCTGCAGGGAGGGGACGAGCAGTACTTC. Protein sequence: CASSFLQGGDEQYF.

J is TRBJ2-1 and V is TRBV19; D gene ambiguous. CDR1 and CDR2 (germline): LNHDA, SQIVND (reference sequence). V lost 10 bases, J lost 2 bases, and 12 bases lay in between. This CDR3 has 13 amino acids. The CDR3 region has the DNA TGTGCCACTTCGACAAGTGCCTACAATGAGCAGTTCTTC. This codes for CATSTSAYNEQFF.

The chain uses TRBV19 and TRBJ1-4, with 10 bases that match TRBD1. The CDR3 length is 15 residues. Germline V CDR1 and CDR2: LNHDA, SQIVND (reference sequence). V shed 6 bases, J shed 7 bases, and the junction held 8 bases outside the gene matches. The CDR3 sequence: CASSLGGQGGEKLFF. The CDR3, as DNA: TGTGCCAGTAGCCTTGGTGGACAGGGGGGTGAAAAACTGTTTTTT.

The V and J genes are TRBV6-5 and TRBJ2-5; tentatively, D is TRBD2 (5 bases). Trimming cost V 2 bases and J 4 bases, with 14 bases left between them. The germline CDR1 and CDR2 sequences are MNHEY and SVGAGI. This CDR3 has 15 residues. CDR3 coding DNA: TGTGCCAGCAGTTACGTGGGCGGGCCGGGAGAGACCCAGTACTTC. It codes for CASSYVGGPGETQYF.

The CDR3 here is CAICASSSYNEQFF. The CDR3 bases are TGTGCCATCTGTGCGTCTAGCTCCTACAATGAGCAGTTCTTC. V usage is TRBV10-3 and J usage is TRBJ2-1; D remains unclear. The V and J ends lost 8 bases and 0 bases respectively, with 11 bases between them. In germline, CDR1 is ENHRY, CDR2 SYGVKD. The CDR3 spans 14 residues.

This rearrangement joins TRBV5-1 to TRBJ2-7; 10 bases agree with TRBD1. V shed 5 bases, J shed 1 base, and the junction held 6 bases outside the gene matches. Germline values: CDR1 SGHRS, CDR2 YFSETQ. The CDR3 has 15 residues. The DNA for the CDR3 is TGCGCCAGCAGTGGGGACAGGGGTTTTTCCTACGAGCAGTACTTC. Protein product: CASSGDRGFSYEQYF.

The rearrangement uses TRBV14 and TRBJ2-2; the D is unclear. The CDR3 contains 14 residues. Trimming shortened V by 0 bases and J by 3 bases, and 5 bases separated the two germline ends. CDR1 and CDR2 (germline): SGHDN, FVKESK. DNA for the CDR3: TGTGCCAGCAGCCAAGACCTCTACACCGGGGAGCTGTTTTTT. Residues: CASSQDLYTGELFF.

V and J are TRBV19 and TRBJ1-4; possible D gene TRBD1, 6 bases. Germline loops: CDR1 LNHDA, CDR2 SQIVND (reference sequence). There are 13 residues in the CDR3. Trimming pared 5 bases from V and 8 bases from J, leaving 12 bases between. DNA for the CDR3: TGTGCCAGTAGTTCAGGGGTGGCGGAAAAACTGTTTTTT. It encodes CASSSGVAEKLFF.

The chain recombines TRBV5-8 with TRBJ1-4; D is undetermined. The germline CDR1 and CDR2 sequences are SGHTS and YDEGEE. The CDR3 totals 14 residues. The V and J ends lost 6 bases and 8 bases respectively, with 17 bases between them. The CDR3 coding sequence is TGTGCCAGCAACTATCGGGCGACGGGGGAAAAACTGTTTTTT. Translated: CASNYRATGEKLFF.

This rearrangement joins TRBV10-3 to TRBJ2-5; 8 bases match TRBD2. With V trimmed by 9 bases and J by 1 base, 10 bases remained unmatched. CDR1 and CDR2 from the germline V gene are ENHRY and SYGVKD. This CDR3 has 15 amino acids. The CDR3 spells CAIRGGPGFQETQYF. The DNA for the CDR3 is TGTGCCATTCGGGGGGGACCGGGATTCCAAGAGACCCAGTACTTC.

The chain has TRBV30 and TRBJ2-2; TRBD2 matches at 7 bases. J lost 3 bases, V lost 4 bases, and 5 bases had no gene match. The CDR3 loop spans 14 amino acids. Germline values: CDR1 GTSNPN, CDR2 SVGIG (reference sequence). The CDR3 here is CAWIPGGDTGELFF. CDR3 nucleotides: TGTGCCTGGATCCCGGGAGGCGACACCGGGGAGCTGTTTTTT.